One and the same sample provided the 25 T cell receptor beta chains below, sequenced in a study of cytomegalovirus exposure and HLA in healthy donors. With 60 Vbeta and 13 Jbeta primers, the PCR was carried out. Measured with immunoSEQ multiplex PCR; TCRdb has only the in-frame clones, and not every one. The table records about 85,000 clones, around 64% of them present only once. The sample taken for sequencing was PBMCs. Receptor source: a man aged 25 to 40 in good health and CMV-seronegative.

The chain employs TRBV25-1 and TRBJ2-2; D is unclear. This CDR3 region has 15 residues. Trimming took off 3 bases at V and 4 bases at J, with 12 bases between the two ends. Germline CDR1 and CDR2: MGHDK and SYGVNS. CDR3 nucleotide sequence: TGTGCCAGCAGTGATCCCTCTACGAGCACCGGGGAGCTGTTTTTT. Protein: CASSDPSTSTGELFF.

This clone was counted a few times. The chain couples TRBV5-1 to TRBJ2-7; D call uncertain. Germline lookup yields CDR1 SGHRS and CDR2 YFSETQ. With 0 bases removed from V and 5 bases from J, the gap between germline ends came to 6 bases. The CDR3 covers 12 residues. The CDR3 DNA reads TGCGCCAGCAGCTTGGGCGTCGACGAGCAGTACTTC. Amino acids: CASSLGVDEQYF.

The CDR3 bases are TGCGCCAGCAGCTTGGTAACGGGACAGGGGGCGTTGGGCACTGAAGCTTTCTTT. Its protein product is CASSLVTGQGALGTEAFF. J is TRBJ1-1 and V is TRBV5-1, with TRBD1 matching over 12 bases. The germline gives CDR1 SGHRS, CDR2 YFSETQ. With 0 bases clipped from V and 4 bases from J, the junction kept 10 bases outside the gene matches. The CDR3 covers 18 residues. The variable domain in full, with the rest retrieved from reference TRBV5-1 and TRBJ1-1, is KAGVTQTPRYLIKTRGQQVTLSCSPISGHRSVSWYQQTPGQGLQFLFEYFSETQRNKGNFPGRFSGRQFSNSRSEMNVSTLELGDSALYLCASSLVTGQGALGTEAFFGQGTRLTVV.

V is TRBV5-1 and J is TRBJ2-7; 8 nucleotides align to TRBD1. The germline V gene encodes CDR1 SGHRS and CDR2 YFSETQ. J was trimmed by 3 bases and V by 0 bases; bases with no gene match: 2. This CDR3 spans 14 amino acids. The CDR3: CASSLGQGYYEQYF. The CDR3 DNA reads as TGCGCCAGCAGCTTGGGACAGGGGTACTACGAGCAGTACTTC.

As DNA, the CDR3 is TGCGCCAGCAGCCAAGAAACCGCAGGGGAAGAGACCCAGTACTTC. Residues: CASSQETAGEETQYF. This chain links TRBV4-1 with TRBJ2-5; tentative D call: TRBD1 (6 bases). The CDR3 has 15 amino acids. Trimming pared 0 bases from V and 3 bases from J, leaving 11 bases between. Germline CDR1 and CDR2: MGHRA and YSYEKL.

This clone has more than one count but fewer than ten. This chain uses TRBV20-1 with TRBJ1-1, with D hard to call. Between the trimmed V and J ends, which lost 5 bases and 5 bases, there was a span of 9 bases. This CDR3 comprises 11 residues. Germline V gene data show CDR1 as DFQATT and CDR2 as SNEGSKA (reference sequence). CDR3 sequence reads: CSAFQVTEAFF. The CDR3 DNA sequence: TGCAGTGCTTTCCAGGTGACTGAAGCTTTCTTT.

This chain connects TRBV2 to TRBJ1-1; D is ambiguous. Germline CDR1 is SNHLY and CDR2 is FYNNEI. V shed 3 bases and J shed 0 bases, with 11 bases lying between them. The CDR3 runs 15 residues. CDR3 protein: CASSDRSLLNTEAFF. In DNA, the CDR3 is TGTGCCAGCAGTGACAGGTCGCTATTGAACACTGAAGCTTTCTTT.

This sequence joins TRBV13 and TRBJ1-3; 8 nucleotides line up with TRBD1. The CDR3 is 14 amino acids. CDR1 is PRHDT and CDR2 is FYEKMQ in the germline V gene (reference sequence). V dropped 5 bases and J dropped 6; count of bases not matched to a gene: 6. The CDR3 DNA is TGTGCCAGCAGCCCGGACAGGGACGAAAACACCATATATTTT. Translating gives CASSPDRDENTIYF.

The chain links TRBV7-3 to TRBJ2-7; 7 bases agree with TRBD2. This CDR3 comprises 13 residues. Germline CDR1 is SGHTA and CDR2 is FQGTGA. The junction had 4 bases not matched to a gene; V was cut back by 3 bases and J by 5 bases. CDR3 sequence: CASSFGLGDEQYF. CDR3 coding DNA: TGTGCCAGCAGCTTCGGACTAGGTGACGAGCAGTACTTC.

The chain carries TRBV30 and TRBJ1-2; TRBD1 matches at 10 bases. Per germline, CDR1 GTSNPN and CDR2 SVGIG (reference sequence). The CDR3 is 15 amino acids. After removal of 7 bases from V and 1 base from J, the junction contained 9 bases not matched to a gene. CDR3 amino acids: CASSRRTGGNYGYTF. The CDR3 bases are TGTGCCTCCTCACGGCGGACAGGGGGTAACTATGGCTACACCTTC.

V usage is TRBV15 and J usage is TRBJ2-2; D ambiguous. The germline gives CDR1 LNHNV, CDR2 YYDKDF (reference sequence). Between the trimmed V and J ends, which lost 1 base and 7 bases, there was a span of 16 bases. CDR3 length: 16 residues. CDR3 sequence reads: CATSRVSPAPGGELFF. In DNA, the CDR3 is TGTGCCACCAGCAGAGTGTCACCGGCACCAGGCGGGGAGCTGTTTTTT.

The rearrangement joins TRBV6-4 to TRBJ2-5, with 7 bases that match TRBD1. The J call could be wrong; TRBJ2-7 is a better fit for the DNA end. The CDR3 extends over 13 amino acids. The germline CDR1 and CDR2 sequences are MRHNA and SNTAGT. Here the CDR3 reads CASSARQGHEQYF. DNA for the CDR3: TGTGCCAGCAGTGCCCGACAGGGTCACGAGCAGTACTTC.

This clone was detected once. The chain uses TRBV5-6 and TRBJ2-7, with 12 bases fitting TRBD2. V lost 1 base and J lost 6; bases outside the gene matches: 2. Germline CDR1 is SGHDT and CDR2 is YYEEEE. The CDR3 length is 14 residues. As DNA, the CDR3 is TGTGCCAGCAGCTTGACTAGCGGGGGGCTCGAGCAGTACTTC. Protein: CASSLTSGGLEQYF. The whole variable domain, filled in from reference TRBV5-6 and TRBJ2-7, reads DAGVTQSPTHLIKTRGQQVTLRCSPKSGHDTVSWYQQALGQGPQFIFQYYEEEERQRGNFPDRFSGHQFPNYSSELNVNALLLGDSALYLCASSLTSGGLEQYFGPGTRLTVT.

The rearrangement links TRBV5-6 to TRBJ1-2; 7 bases line up with TRBD1. The CDR3 has 15 residues. Trimming removed 4 bases from V and 2 bases from J; junction bases left unmatched: 8. The germline gives CDR1 SGHDT, CDR2 YYEEEE. The CDR3 bases are TGTGCCAGCAGCCGCCAGGGGGAATGGAACTATGGCTACACCTTC. The encoded protein is CASSRQGEWNYGYTF. Filled out from reference TRBV5-6 and TRBJ1-2, the complete variable domain reads DAGVTQSPTHLIKTRGQQVTLRCSPKSGHDTVSWYQQALGQGPQFIFQYYEEEERQRGNFPDRFSGHQFPNYSSELNVNALLLGDSALYLCASSRQGEWNYGYTFGSGTRLTVV.

The J gene is TRBJ2-2, the V gene TRBV6-1, with D perhaps matching TRBD1 (5 bases). The CDR3 contains 15 residues. Germline values: CDR1 MNHNS, CDR2 SASEGT. V shed 5 bases and J shed 2 bases, with 12 bases lying between them. The DNA of the CDR3 is TGTGCCAGCAGTATTGCAGGGCGTAACACCGGGGAGCTGTTTTTT. This translates into CASSIAGRNTGELFF.

The genes are TRBV27 and TRBJ2-5; possibly TRBD2 for D (6 bases). The CDR3 is 16 amino acids. V was cut by 10 bases and J by 0 bases, with 21 bases left in between. CDR1 MNHEY and CDR2 SMNVEV come from the germline V gene (reference sequence). The CDR3 region has the DNA TGTGCCACTTCCGACCGCGGGGACCCGTACCAAGAGACCCAGTACTTC. Encoded protein: CATSDRGDPYQETQYF.

CDR3 in DNA: TGCGCCAGCAGCTCCACCGCCCCCTGGCAGGGGGCGGGTGGCTACACCTTC. It is translated as CASSSTAPWQGAGGYTF. This rearrangement joins TRBV5-1 to TRBJ1-2; 8 bases are a match to TRBD1. J was trimmed by 7 bases and V by 3 bases; bases with no gene match: 17. The germline V gene encodes CDR1 SGHRS and CDR2 YFSETQ. The CDR3 consists of 17 residues.

The V call is TRBV2, the J call TRBJ2-3; D is possibly TRBD2 (7 bases). Germline V gene data show CDR1 as SNHLY and CDR2 as FYNNEI. The ends were cut back, 6 bases at V and 2 bases at J, with 15 bases in the middle. The CDR3 spans 15 residues. As DNA, the CDR3 is TGTGCCAGCAGAGTAGTGGGGGGGCCCACAGATACGCAGTATTTT. Amino acid sequence: CASRVVGGPTDTQYF. Together with reference TRBV2 and TRBJ2-3, the CDR3 gives the full variable domain: EPEVTQTPSHQVTQMGQEVILRCVPISNHLYFYWYRQILGQKVEFLVSFYNNEISEKSEIFDDQFSVERPDGSNFTLKIRSTKLEDSAMYFCASRVVGGPTDTQYFGPGTRLTVL.

This clone is a singleton in its sample. V and J are TRBV7-2 and TRBJ1-2, with a weak D call TRBD1 (5 bases). The CDR3 totals 13 residues. V lost 5 bases, J lost 7 bases, and 14 bases lay in between. Germline V gene sequence: CDR1 SGHTA, CDR2 FQGNSA. This chain's CDR3 is CASSPQGRGGYTF. CDR3 DNA sequence: TGTGCCAGCAGCCCCCAAGGGAGGGGTGGCTACACCTTC. The entire variable domain, with the rest obtained from reference TRBV7-2 and TRBJ1-2, is as follows: GAGVSQSPSNKVTEKGKDVELRCDPISGHTALYWYRQSLGQGLEFLIYFQGNSAPDKSGLPSDRFSAERTGGSVSTLTIQRTQQEDSAVYLCASSPQGRGGYTFGSGTRLTVV.

The gene calls are TRBV19 and TRBJ1-1; D uncertain. There are 13 residues in the CDR3. The germline V and J ends were trimmed by 3 bases and 5 bases, with 10 bases remaining between them. Germline loops: CDR1 LNHDA, CDR2 SQIVND (reference sequence). The CDR3 nucleotides are TGTGCCAGTAGTATTGGGGAGGTGACTGAAGCTTTCTTT. It is translated as CASSIGEVTEAFF.

The rearrangement uses TRBV5-1 and TRBJ2-7, with 10 bases fitting TRBD1. The CDR3 length is 14 residues. The germline CDR1 and CDR2 sequences are SGHRS and YFSETQ. V lost 4 bases and J lost 6; bases outside the gene matches: 7. CDR3 coding DNA: TGCGCCAGCAGCGATCGGACAGGGGGGCTCGAGCAGTACTTC. It codes for CASSDRTGGLEQYF.

This clone was counted only a few times. This chain links TRBV11-2 with TRBJ2-7, with 11 positions matching TRBD2. With 8 bases clipped from V and 3 bases from J, the junction kept 9 bases outside the gene matches. CDR1 SGHAT and CDR2 FQNNGV come from the germline V gene. This CDR3 spans 15 amino acids. The CDR3 region is CASENLAGGHYEQYF. CDR3 nucleotide sequence: TGTGCCAGCGAGAATTTAGCGGGAGGGCACTACGAGCAGTACTTC.

The chain has TRBV19 and TRBJ1-3; D not resolved. This CDR3 has 13 residues. Trimming stripped 10 bases from V and 1 base from J, with 11 bases between. The V gene's germline CDR1 is LNHDA and CDR2 SQIVND (reference sequence). CDR3 bases: TGTGCCACAGCACGGGAATCTGGAAACACCATATATTTT. This codes for CATARESGNTIYF.

This clone was counted once. The V call is TRBV27, the J call TRBJ2-7; 7 bases are a match to TRBD1. The CDR3 has 14 residues. The germline CDR1 and CDR2 sequences are MNHEY and SMNVEV (reference sequence). After removal of 5 bases from V and 2 bases from J, the junction contained 6 bases not matched to a gene. CDR3 sequence: CASSPGQPPYEQYF. The CDR3 DNA reads TGTGCCAGCAGTCCGGGACAGCCACCCTACGAGCAGTACTTC.

This sequence joins TRBV5-8 and TRBJ1-5; D not resolved. The V gene lost 2 bases and the J gene lost 6 bases, with 27 bases spanning the gap. Germline loops: CDR1 SGHTS, CDR2 YDEGEE. The CDR3 runs to 19 residues. For the CDR3, the DNA is TGTGCCAGCAGCTTCAGGCTCGGGAGGACCGCCCAACGGGGTCAGCCCCAGCATTTT. This codes for CASSFRLGRTAQRGQPQHF.